These 23 T cell receptor beta chains were sequenced from one sample in a study of T cells in Graves' hyperthyroidism and ophthalmopathy. The investigators amplified TCR beta CDR3 regions from RNA transcripts. HTBI primers were employed in a first-round RT-PCR of the TCR CDR3. TCRdb redid the calling of the multiplex PCR reads with MiXCR, one entry per CDR3 protein. The sample holds hundreds of thousands of distinct CDR3 sequences, about 15% seen once. Sequenced: blood. The receptors come from a woman in her twenties or thirties with Graves' hyperthyroidism that later progressed to Graves' ophthalmopathy.

The V and J genes are TRBV24-1 and TRBJ2-5, with D perhaps given as TRBD1 or TRBD2 (5 bases each). V was trimmed by 2 bases and J by 5 bases, leaving 5 bases between them. Looked up from germline, CDR1 is KGHDR and CDR2 is SFDVKD. There are 12 residues in the CDR3. DNA for the CDR3: TGTGCCACCAGTGATTGGGACGAGACCCAGTACTTC. Translated: CATSDWDETQYF.

Worth noting for this clonotype: One base away lies a much larger clone, so this may be a sequencing read error. The chain combines TRBV7-9 with TRBJ1-6; D unresolved. The germline gives CDR1 SEHNR, CDR2 FQNEAQ (reference sequence). V was shortened by 3 bases and J by 11 bases, with 14 bases between the two germline ends. The CDR3 is 14 residues long. CDR3 sequence (DNA): TGTGCCAGCAGCTTTAAGGGTGCAGCAGCACCCCTCCACTTT. It encodes CASSFKGAAAPLHF.

This sequence joins TRBV20-1 and TRBJ1-1, with 7 bases matching TRBD1. This CDR3 comprises 13 residues. V lost 6 bases, J lost 5 bases, and 9 bases stayed unmatched. CDR1 and CDR2 (germline): DFQATT, SNEGSKA (reference sequence). CDR3 nucleotide sequence: TGCAGTGCGTCCCGGGACAGAGGAACTGAAGCTTTCTTT. It yields the protein CSASRDRGTEAFF.

This clonotype was detected many times. The chain carries TRBV28 and TRBJ1-1, with D tentatively TRBD1 (5 bases). Per germline, CDR1 MDHEN and CDR2 SYDVKM. The CDR3 is 16 amino acids. Between the trimmed V and J ends, which lost 5 bases and 3 bases, there was a span of 19 bases. The CDR3 nucleotides are TGTGCCAGCAGTGCCAGGGTTTACCGCGCAGACACTGAAGCTTTCTTT. It encodes CASSARVYRADTEAFF.

This clonotype was seen many times. V usage is TRBV28 and J usage is TRBJ2-7; 10 bases map to TRBD2. CDR3 size: 16 residues. The ends lost 3 bases at V and 1 base at J; junction bases unmatched: 6. Per the germline V gene, CDR1 is MDHEN and CDR2 is SYDVKM. Written as DNA, the CDR3 is TGTGCCAGCAGTTTTACCGGGACTAGCGTTTCCTACGAGCAGTACTTC. Its protein is CASSFTGTSVSYEQYF.

The rearrangement joins TRBV29-1 to TRBJ2-3; D is perhaps TRBD1 (5 bases). Germline V gives CDR1 SQVTM, CDR2 ANQGSEA. Trimming removed 3 bases at V and 2 bases at J, with 9 bases between. The CDR3 sequence is 13 residues long. CDR3 sequence (DNA): TGCAGCGTTGAGGCAGGGAACACAGATACGCAGTATTTT. Translation: CSVEAGNTDTQYF.

The chain combines TRBV5-6 with TRBJ2-1; weak D call: TRBD2 (5 bases). The CDR3 is 12 residues long. CDR1 is SGHDT and CDR2 is YYEEEE in the germline V gene. V was cut by 4 bases and J by 12 bases, with 14 bases left in between. The CDR3: CASSRGEAGQFF. The CDR3 nucleotides are TGTGCCAGCAGCCGGGGTGAGGCAGGGCAGTTCTTC.

This clonotype has more than one count but fewer than ten. This may come from a read error, since a much larger clone is one base off. The rearrangement links TRBV30 to TRBJ1-2; D gene uncertain. The CDR3 loop spans 10 amino acids. Germline CDR1 GTSNPN, CDR2 SVGIG (reference sequence). V was pared by 3 bases and J by 7 bases, with 6 bases between. The CDR3 loop reads CAWRDPGYTF. CDR3 coding DNA: TGTGCCTGGAGAGACCCTGGCTACACCTTC.

At least ten counts were recorded for this clonotype. V gene TRBV6-2 or TRBV6-3 combines with J gene TRBJ2-1; D remains unclear. The germline V gene encodes CDR1 MNHEY and CDR2 SVGEGT. The CDR3 totals 13 residues. Trimming cost V 7 bases and J 8 bases, with 15 bases left between them. CDR3 DNA: TGTGCCAGCACTCCCTGGGGAATCGATGAGCAGTTCTTC. Translating gives CASTPWGIDEQFF.

V usage is TRBV30 and J usage is TRBJ1-2; TRBD1 is a possible D gene (6 bases). CDR1 GTSNPN and CDR2 SVGIG come from the germline V gene (reference sequence). Trimming shortened V by 5 bases and J by 4 bases, and 17 bases separated the two germline ends. CDR3 length equals 14 residues. The CDR3 reads CAWARRGGGYGYTF. In nucleotides, the CDR3 is TGTGCCTGGGCAAGGAGGGGGGGCGGCTATGGCTACACCTTC.

There are many counts of this clonotype. This chain links TRBV28 with TRBJ1-5; D unclear. The CDR3 is 18 residues long. Germline CDR1 and CDR2: MDHEN and SYDVKM. V was shortened by 2 bases and J by 0 bases, with 17 bases between the two germline ends. CDR3 nucleotides: TGTGCCAGCAGTTTAATGGCAGGACCCCTCTATAGCAATCAGCCCCAGCATTTT. As protein: CASSLMAGPLYSNQPQHF.

In this sample, this clonotype turned up many times. This chain connects TRBV27 to TRBJ1-1; D gene ambiguous. Per germline, CDR1 MNHEY and CDR2 SMNVEV (reference sequence). V lost 0 bases, J lost 2 bases, and 10 bases lay in between. The CDR3 is made up of 15 amino acids. CDR3 residues: CASSLSTTVNTEAFF. DNA for the CDR3: TGTGCCAGCAGTTTATCTACTACAGTAAACACTGAAGCTTTCTTT.

Comments on this clonotype: Just one base apart from a much larger clone, this may be a read error. The chain is built from TRBV11-3 and TRBJ2-7; 8 positions match TRBD2. The length of the CDR3 is 16 residues. CDR1 and CDR2 from the germline V gene are SGHNT and YENEEA. The junction had 11 bases not matched to a gene; V was cut back by 1 base and J by 6 bases. The CDR3 loop reads CASSLVSAGVSGEQYF. CDR3 sequence (DNA): TGTGCCAGCAGCTTAGTGTCAGCGGGAGTGTCGGGCGAGCAGTACTTC.

The table lists this clonotype with many counts. This chain uses TRBV30 with TRBJ1-5, with a weak D call TRBD1 (5 bases). Trimming stripped 1 base from V and 5 bases from J, with 12 bases between. Germline V lookup: CDR1 GTSNPN, CDR2 SVGIG (reference sequence). This CDR3 has 14 residues. CDR3 nucleotides: TGTGCCTGGAGTGCGGGGGTTGGTGATCAGCCCCAGCATTTT. Translation: CAWSAGVGDQPQHF.

This clonotype was seen ten or more times. V and J are TRBV29-1 and TRBJ1-4; tentatively, D is TRBD1 (5 bases). The CDR3 contains 14 residues. Germline V lookup: CDR1 SQVTM, CDR2 ANQGSEA. V was shortened by 7 bases and J by 2 bases, with 14 bases between the two germline ends. The CDR3: CSAAPGFTNEKLFF. CDR3 in DNA: TGCAGCGCCGCACCAGGGTTTACTAATGAAAAACTGTTTTTT.

This clonotype turned up a few times. This chain links TRBV14 with TRBJ2-1, with 9 bases matching TRBD2. V was clipped by 0 bases and J by 3 bases; unmatched bases: 6. Germline CDR1 and CDR2: SGHDN and FVKESK. The CDR3 runs 17 residues. In DNA, the CDR3 is TGTGCCAGCAGCCAAGATCAGCTAGCGGGATACTACAATGAGCAGTTCTTC. Translated, it gives CASSQDQLAGYYNEQFF. The whole variable domain, remainder taken from reference TRBV14 and TRBJ2-1, is EAGVTQFPSHSVIEKGQTVTLRCDPISGHDNLYWYRRVMGKEIKFLLHFVKESKQDESGMPNNRFLAERTGGTYSTLKVQPAELEDSGVYFCASSQDQLAGYYNEQFFGPGTRLTVL.

This clonotype was seen repeatedly, ten times or more. The V call is TRBV3-1, the J call TRBJ2-6, with D unclear. V was cut by 1 base and J by 2 bases, with 15 bases left in between. The CDR3 sequence is 18 residues long. Germline lookup yields CDR1 LGHDT and CDR2 YNNKEL (reference sequence). The CDR3 here is CASSQAWVRSAGANVLTF. CDR3 coding DNA: TGTGCCAGCAGCCAAGCATGGGTAAGGTCCGCTGGGGCCAACGTCCTGACTTTC.

This clonotype has only a few counts. This may arise from a read error, as a much more abundant clone is one base away. The chain combines TRBV20-1 with TRBJ2-1; 10 positions agree with TRBD2. The ends lost 0 bases at V and 9 bases at J; junction bases unmatched: 14. The CDR3 has 17 amino acids. CDR1 is DFQATT and CDR2 is SNEGSKA in the germline V gene (reference sequence). CDR3 in amino acids: CSARDRAASGRIIEQFF. The CDR3 region has the DNA TGCAGTGCTAGAGATCGGGCGGCTAGCGGGAGAATAATTGAGCAGTTCTTC.

This clonotype was seen at least ten times. The CDR3 is CASSLLRIIPGELFF. CDR3 DNA sequence: TGTGCCAGCAGCTTATTAAGGATCATACCCGGGGAGCTGTTTTTT. The V and J genes are TRBV7-8 and TRBJ2-2; the D is unclear. Trimming shortened V by 2 bases and J by 6 bases, and 13 bases separated the two germline ends. Per germline, CDR1 SGHVS and CDR2 FQNEAQ. There are 15 residues in the CDR3.

This clonotype showed up just once. A much larger clone sits a single nucleotide away, making a read error possible. J is TRBJ2-1 and V is TRBV5-4; weak D call: TRBD2 (6 bases). CDR3 length: 14 residues. The V gene's germline CDR1 is SGHNT and CDR2 YYREEE (reference sequence). In DNA, the CDR3 is TGTGCCAGCGCTGGGACTCTCTCCTACAATGAGAAGTTCTTC. It yields the protein CASAGTLSYNEKFF.

This clonotype was picked up many times. CDR3 in amino acids: CAWSPMNTGELFF. The DNA of the CDR3 is TGTGCCTGGAGTCCGATGAACACCGGGGAGCTGTTTTTT. The rearrangement uses TRBV30 and TRBJ2-2; D remains ambiguous. With 2 bases removed from V and 1 base from J, the gap between germline ends came to 5 bases. Germline-derived CDR1 and CDR2 are GTSNPN and SVGIG (reference sequence). The CDR3 runs to 13 residues.

This clonotype was counted at least ten times. The rearrangement uses TRBV10-3 and TRBJ1-5; TRBD1 matches at 10 bases. CDR3 length equals 16 residues. Per the germline V gene, CDR1 is ENHRY and CDR2 is SYGVKD. Trimming cost V 10 bases and J 0 bases; bases outside gene matches: 9. CDR3 DNA: TGTGCCACCCGGGACAGGGGAGGACTTAGCAATCAGCCCCAGCATTTT. It translates to CATRDRGGLSNQPQHF.

The sample holds many counts of this clonotype. V gene TRBV5-1 combines with J gene TRBJ2-3; the match to TRBD2 covers 14 bases. Trimming at V came to 4 bases and at J to 4 bases, leaving 5 bases not matched to a gene. This CDR3 has 16 amino acids. Per the germline V gene, CDR1 is SGHRS and CDR2 is YFSETQ. The CDR3, as DNA: TGCGCCAGCAGCACCGGGACTAGCGGGAGTGCAGATACGCAGTATTTT. Protein: CASSTGTSGSADTQYF.